Here is one T cell receptor beta chain with its context. This entry is derived from a study of blood T cell repertoires in COVID-19. Study information: Specimens from acute and convalescent COVID-19 originated in the United States, Italy and Spain.

Here immunoSEQ multiplex PCR was the method, and the copy in TCRdb shows in-frame clones only, minus some. Of about 260,000 clones in the sample, approximately 91% are singletons; the top ten hold 0.7%. This CDR3 contains 16 residues. The germline CDR1 and CDR2 sequences are SGHTA and FQGTGA. Trimming at V came to 3 bases and at J to 4 bases, leaving 2 bases not matched to a gene. The sequencing sample was made of peripheral blood. This clonotype originated in a human donor in a cohort sampled during active COVID-19. The rearrangement uses TRBV7-3 and TRBJ2-2; 13 bases map to TRBD2. The CDR3 here is CASSLGLAGPTGELFF. CDR3 nucleotide sequence: TGTGCCAGCAGCTTGGGACTAGCGGGACCCACCGGGGAGCTGTTTTTT.